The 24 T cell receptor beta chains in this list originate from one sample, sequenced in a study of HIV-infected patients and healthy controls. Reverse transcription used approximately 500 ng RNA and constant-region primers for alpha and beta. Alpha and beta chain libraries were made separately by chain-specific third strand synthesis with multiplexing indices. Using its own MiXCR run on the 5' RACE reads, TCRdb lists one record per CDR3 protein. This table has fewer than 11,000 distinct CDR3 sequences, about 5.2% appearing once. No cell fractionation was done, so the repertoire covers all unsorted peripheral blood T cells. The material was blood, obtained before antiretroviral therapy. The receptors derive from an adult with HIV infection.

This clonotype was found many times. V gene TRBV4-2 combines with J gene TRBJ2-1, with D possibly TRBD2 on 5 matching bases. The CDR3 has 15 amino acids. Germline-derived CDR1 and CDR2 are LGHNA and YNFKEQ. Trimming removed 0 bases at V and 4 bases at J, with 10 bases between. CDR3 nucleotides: TGTGCCAGCAGCCAAGATGAGGGTGGGTACAATGAGCAGTTCTTC. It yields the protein CASSQDEGGYNEQFF.

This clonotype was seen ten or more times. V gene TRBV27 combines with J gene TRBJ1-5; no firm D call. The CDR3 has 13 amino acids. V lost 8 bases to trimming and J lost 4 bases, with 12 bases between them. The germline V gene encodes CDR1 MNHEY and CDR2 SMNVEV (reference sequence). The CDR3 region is CASAKAGNQPQHF. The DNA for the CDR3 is TGTGCCAGCGCAAAGGCGGGAAATCAGCCCCAGCATTTT.

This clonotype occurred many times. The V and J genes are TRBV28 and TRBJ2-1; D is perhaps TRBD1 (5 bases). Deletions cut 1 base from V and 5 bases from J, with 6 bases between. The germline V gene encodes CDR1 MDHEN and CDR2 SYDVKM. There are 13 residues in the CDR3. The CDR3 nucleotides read TGTGCCAGCAGTTTATCAGGGAACAATGAGCAGTTCTTC. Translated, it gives CASSLSGNNEQFF.

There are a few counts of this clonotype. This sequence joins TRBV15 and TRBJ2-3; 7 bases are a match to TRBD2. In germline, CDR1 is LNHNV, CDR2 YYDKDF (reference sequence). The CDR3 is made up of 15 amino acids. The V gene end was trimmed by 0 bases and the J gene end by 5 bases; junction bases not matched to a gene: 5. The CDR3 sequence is CATSRDLTGGDTQYF. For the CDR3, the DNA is TGTGCCACCAGCAGAGATTTAACGGGGGGAGATACGCAGTATTTT.

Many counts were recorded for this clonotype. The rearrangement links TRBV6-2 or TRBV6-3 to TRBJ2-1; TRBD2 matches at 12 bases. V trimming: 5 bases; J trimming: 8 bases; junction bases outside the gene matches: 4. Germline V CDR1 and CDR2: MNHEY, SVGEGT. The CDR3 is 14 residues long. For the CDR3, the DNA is TGTGCCAGCAGTCCGACTAGCGGGAGTGATGAGCAGTTCTTC. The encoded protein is CASSPTSGSDEQFF.

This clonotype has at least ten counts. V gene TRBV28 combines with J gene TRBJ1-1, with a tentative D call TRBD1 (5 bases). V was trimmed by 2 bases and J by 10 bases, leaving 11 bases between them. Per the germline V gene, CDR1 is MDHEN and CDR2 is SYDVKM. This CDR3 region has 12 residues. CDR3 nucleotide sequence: TGTGCCAGCAGTTTAATTTTTGGGGGAGCTTTCTTT. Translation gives CASSLIFGGAFF.

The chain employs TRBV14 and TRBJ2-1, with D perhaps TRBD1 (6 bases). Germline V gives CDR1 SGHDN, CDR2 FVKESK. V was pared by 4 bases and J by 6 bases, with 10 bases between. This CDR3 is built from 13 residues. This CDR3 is CASSRDTFNEQFF. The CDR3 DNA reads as TGTGCCAGCAGCCGGGACACATTCAATGAGCAGTTCTTC.

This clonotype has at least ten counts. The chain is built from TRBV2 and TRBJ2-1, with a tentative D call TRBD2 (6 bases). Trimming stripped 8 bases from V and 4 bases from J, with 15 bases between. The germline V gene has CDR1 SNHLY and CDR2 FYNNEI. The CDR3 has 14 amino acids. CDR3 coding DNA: TGTGCCAGCTCCGACGGGAGATTGTACAATGAGCAGTTCTTC. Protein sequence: CASSDGRLYNEQFF.

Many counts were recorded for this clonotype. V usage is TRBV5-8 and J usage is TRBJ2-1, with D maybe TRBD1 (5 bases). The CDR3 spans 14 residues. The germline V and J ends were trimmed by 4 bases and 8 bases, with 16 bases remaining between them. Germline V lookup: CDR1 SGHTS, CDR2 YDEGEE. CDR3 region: CASSPRQYGDEQFF. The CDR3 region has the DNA TGTGCCAGCAGCCCTCGACAGTACGGCGATGAGCAGTTCTTC.

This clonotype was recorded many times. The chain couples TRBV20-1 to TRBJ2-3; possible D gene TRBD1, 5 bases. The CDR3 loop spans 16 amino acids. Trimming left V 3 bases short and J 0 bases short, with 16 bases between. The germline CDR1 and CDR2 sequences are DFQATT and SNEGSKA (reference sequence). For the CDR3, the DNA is TGCAGTGCTAGGTCCAGGGTCTATCTAAGCACAGATACGCAGTATTTT. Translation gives CSARSRVYLSTDTQYF.

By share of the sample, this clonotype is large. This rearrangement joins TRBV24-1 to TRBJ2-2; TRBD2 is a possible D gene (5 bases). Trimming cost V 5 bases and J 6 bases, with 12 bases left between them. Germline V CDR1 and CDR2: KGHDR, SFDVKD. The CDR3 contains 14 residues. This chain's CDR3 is CATSAVGSAGELFF. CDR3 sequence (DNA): TGTGCCACCAGTGCGGTAGGGAGTGCCGGGGAGCTGTTTTTT.

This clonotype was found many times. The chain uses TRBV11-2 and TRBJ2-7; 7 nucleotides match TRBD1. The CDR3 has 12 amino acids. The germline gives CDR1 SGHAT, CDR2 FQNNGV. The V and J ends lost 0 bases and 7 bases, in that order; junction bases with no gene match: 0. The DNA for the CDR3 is TGTGCCAGCAGCTTAGACAGGGGGGAGCAGTACTTC. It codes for CASSLDRGEQYF. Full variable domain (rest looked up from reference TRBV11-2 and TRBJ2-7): EAGVAQSPRYKIIEKRQSVAFWCNPISGHATLYWYQQILGQGPKLLIQFQNNGVVDDSQLPKDRFSAERLKGVDSTLKIQPAKLEDSAVYLCASSLDRGEQYFGPGTRLTVT.

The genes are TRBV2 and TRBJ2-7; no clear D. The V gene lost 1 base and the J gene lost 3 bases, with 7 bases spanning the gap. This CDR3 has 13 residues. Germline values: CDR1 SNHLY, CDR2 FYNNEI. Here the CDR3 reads CASSEDLLYEQYF. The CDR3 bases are TGTGCCAGCAGTGAAGACCTCCTCTACGAGCAGTACTTC.

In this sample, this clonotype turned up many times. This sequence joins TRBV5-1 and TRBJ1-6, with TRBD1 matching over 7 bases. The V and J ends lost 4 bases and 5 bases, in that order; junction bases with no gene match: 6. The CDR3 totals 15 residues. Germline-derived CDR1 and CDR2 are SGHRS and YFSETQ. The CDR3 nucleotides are TGCGCCAGCAGCACCACCGGGACAGATAATTCACCCCTCCACTTT. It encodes CASSTTGTDNSPLHF. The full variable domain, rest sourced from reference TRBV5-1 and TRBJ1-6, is KAGVTQTPRYLIKTRGQQVTLSCSPISGHRSVSWYQQTPGQGLQFLFEYFSETQRNKGNFPGRFSGRQFSNSRSEMNVSTLELGDSALYLCASSTTGTDNSPLHFGNGTRLTVT.

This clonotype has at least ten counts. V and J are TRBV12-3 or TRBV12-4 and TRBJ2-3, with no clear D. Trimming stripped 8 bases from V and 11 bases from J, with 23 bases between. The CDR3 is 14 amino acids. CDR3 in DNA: TGTGCCAGCTACTCCCCCCAAAGGACCCTCGAGCAGTATTTT. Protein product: CASYSPQRTLEQYF.

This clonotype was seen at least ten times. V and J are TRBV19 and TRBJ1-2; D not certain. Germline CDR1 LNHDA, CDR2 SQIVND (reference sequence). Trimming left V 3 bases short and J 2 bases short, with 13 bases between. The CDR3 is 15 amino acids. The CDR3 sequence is CASSMSETFNYGYTF. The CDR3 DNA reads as TGTGCCAGTAGTATGTCGGAGACTTTCAACTATGGCTACACCTTC.

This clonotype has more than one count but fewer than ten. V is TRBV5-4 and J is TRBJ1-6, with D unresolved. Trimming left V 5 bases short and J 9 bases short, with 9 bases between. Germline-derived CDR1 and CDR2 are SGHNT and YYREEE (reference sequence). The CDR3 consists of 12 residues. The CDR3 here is CASRRLGSPLHF. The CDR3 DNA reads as TGTGCCAGCAGGCGATTGGGTTCACCCCTCCACTTT.

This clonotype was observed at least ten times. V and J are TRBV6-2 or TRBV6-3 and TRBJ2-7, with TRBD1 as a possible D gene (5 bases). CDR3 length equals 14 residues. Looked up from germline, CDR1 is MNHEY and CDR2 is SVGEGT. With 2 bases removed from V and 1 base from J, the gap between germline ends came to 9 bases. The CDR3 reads CASSYMGRSYEQYF. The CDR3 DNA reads TGTGCCAGCAGTTACATGGGGCGATCCTACGAGCAGTACTTC.

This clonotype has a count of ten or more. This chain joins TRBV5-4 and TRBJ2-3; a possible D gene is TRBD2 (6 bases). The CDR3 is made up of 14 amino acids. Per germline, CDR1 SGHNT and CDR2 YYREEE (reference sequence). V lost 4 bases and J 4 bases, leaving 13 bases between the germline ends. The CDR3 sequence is CASSREIPADTQYF. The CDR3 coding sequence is TGTGCCAGCAGCCGGGAGATCCCGGCAGATACGCAGTATTTT.

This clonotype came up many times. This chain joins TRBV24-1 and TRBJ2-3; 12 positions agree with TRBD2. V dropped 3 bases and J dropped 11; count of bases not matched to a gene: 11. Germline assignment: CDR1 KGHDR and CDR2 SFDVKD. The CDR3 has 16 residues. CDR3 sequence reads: CATSDPGSRLAGEQYF. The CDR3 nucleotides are TGTGCCACCAGTGATCCCGGATCCAGACTAGCGGGGGAGCAGTATTTT.

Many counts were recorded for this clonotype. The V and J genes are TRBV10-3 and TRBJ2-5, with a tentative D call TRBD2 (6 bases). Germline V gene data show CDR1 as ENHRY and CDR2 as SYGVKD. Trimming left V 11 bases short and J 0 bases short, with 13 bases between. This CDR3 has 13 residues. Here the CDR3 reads CASTGGYQETQYF. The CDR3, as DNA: TGTGCCTCCACTGGAGGGTACCAAGAGACCCAGTACTTC.

CDR3 in amino acids: CASSPDMSNYGYTF. As DNA, the CDR3 is TGTGCCAGCTCACCTGACATGTCTAACTATGGCTACACCTTC. J is TRBJ1-2 and V is TRBV18; D not resolved. The CDR3 covers 14 residues. The ends were cut back, 3 bases at V and 0 bases at J, with 8 bases in the middle. Per the germline V gene, CDR1 is KGHSH and CDR2 is LQKENI.

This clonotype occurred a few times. The CDR3 here is CASSFINRQETQYF. CDR3 nucleotides: TGTGCCAGCAGTTTCATCAACAGGCAAGAGACCCAGTACTTC. This sequence joins TRBV12-3 or TRBV12-4 and TRBJ2-5; D might be TRBD1 (5 bases). The CDR3 loop spans 14 amino acids. V lost 3 bases and J lost 2, with 10 bases in between.

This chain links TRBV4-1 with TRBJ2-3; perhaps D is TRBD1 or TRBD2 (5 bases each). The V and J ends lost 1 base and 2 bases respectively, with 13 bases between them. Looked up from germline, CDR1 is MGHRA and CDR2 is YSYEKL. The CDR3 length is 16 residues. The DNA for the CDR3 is TGCGCCAGCAGCCAAGTAGGGACCGTGACCACAGATACGCAGTATTTT. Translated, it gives CASSQVGTVTTDTQYF.